A selection of T cell receptor beta chains follows, all from one sample in a study of graft-versus-host responses after intestinal transplantation. For these receptors, no antigen is known. This table comes from immunoSEQ multiplex PCR, and its TCRdb copy is limited to in-frame clones, with some not included. Of more than 65,000 clones in the sample, 75% to 90% were seen once. The specimen comprised unstimulated CD4+ T cells sorted from spleen or lymph node cells, sampled before transplant. The receptors derive from a human donor who was the organ donor for an intestinal transplant. CDR3s include the opening cysteine and the closing phenylalanine or tryptophan. The D gene is left open where the match is weak. For some rows the clone size is stated as once, few or many, or as a class when expanded; others skip it.

>TRBV19|TRBJ2-2|TRBD2|.
TGTGCCAGTAGACGTACCGGACTAGCGGGGGTGACCGGGGAGCTGTTTTTT
CASRRTGLAGVTGELFF
>TRBV6-1|TRBJ1-2|TRBD1|.
TGTGCCAGCAGTCGGGACAGAACTAACTATGGCTACACCTTC
CASSRDRTNYGYTF
>TRBV2|TRBJ1-1|.|.
TGTGCCAGCAGTCCGATGGGGGGGAACACTGAAGCTTTCTTT
CASSPMGGNTEAFF
>TRBV6-6|TRBJ1-1|TRBD1|.
TGTGCCAGCAGCGGACAGGGGGCCGGCACTGAAGCTTTCTTT
CASSGQGAGTEAFF
>TRBV7-2|TRBJ1-3|TRBD1|few
TGTGCCAGCAGCTTAGGGACAGGGGGTGGAAACACCATATATTTT
CASSLGTGGGNTIYF
>TRBV7-9|TRBJ1-2|.|.
TGTGCCAGCAGCTTAACAGAAGGCTATGGCTACACCTTC
CASSLTEGYGYTF
>TRBV27|TRBJ1-1|TRBD1|.
TGTGCCAGCAGCAGGGGGCCGGGGAACACTGAAGCTTTCTTT
CASSRGPGNTEAFF
>TRBV6-6|TRBJ2-1|TRBD1|.
TGTGCCAGCCAGGGGGTTTCCTACAATGAGCAGTTCTTC
CASQGVSYNEQFF
>TRBV5-4|TRBJ1-1|TRBD1|few
TGTGCCAGCAGCCTTCGGGACAGGGGGAACACTGAAGCTTTCTTT
CASSLRDRGNTEAFF
>TRBV11-1|TRBJ2-4|TRBD2|.
TGTGCCAGCAGCAGGACTAGCGGGGGGGCCAAAAACATTCAGTACTTC
CASSRTSGGAKNIQYF
>TRBV13|TRBJ2-3|.|.
TGTGCCAGCAGCAATCTGGACTACCGGTACGTGGATACGCAGTATTTT
CASSNLDYRYVDTQYF
>TRBV4-1|TRBJ1-2|.|.
TGCGCCAGCAGCCAGGTGTCAGGGGCTGTCGATGGCTACACCTTC
CASSQVSGAVDGYTF
>TRBV5-1|TRBJ1-1|TRBD1|few
TGCGCCAGCAGCGGAGGACAGGGGATAGGCACTGAAGCTTTCTTT
CASSGGQGIGTEAFF
>TRBV28|TRBJ1-2|.|.
TGTGCCAGCAGTGTACAGGGAAGAGATGGCTACACCTTC
CASSVQGRDGYTF
>TRBV5-1|TRBJ1-2|.|.
TGCGCCAGCAGCGTGGGGAGTGCCAACTATGGCTACACCTTC
CASSVGSANYGYTF
>TRBV6-5|TRBJ1-1|.|.
TGTGCCAGCAGTTCCGGGTCCATCGGGGACACTGAAGCTTTCTTT
CASSSGSIGDTEAFF
>TRBV6-6|TRBJ2-1|TRBD1|few
TGTGCCAGCAGTTACGGGACAGGGTTTGGCAATGAGCAGTTCTTC
CASSYGTGFGNEQFF
>TRBV7-8|TRBJ1-2|TRBD1|.
TGTGCCAGCAGCCCGCTGACAGGGGGGGACTATGGCTACACCTTC
CASSPLTGGDYGYTF
>TRBV5-1|TRBJ1-6|.|.
TGCGCCAGCAGCTTGTCACAAACCGATAATTCACCCCTCCACTTT
CASSLSQTDNSPLHF
>TRBV7-9|TRBJ2-2|.|.
TGTGCCAGCAGCCGAGGCACCGGGGAGCTGTTTTTT
CASSRGTGELFF
>TRBV28|TRBJ1-5|.|.
TGTGCCAGCAGTTTTAGCCAGCCCCAGCATTTT
CASSFSQPQHF